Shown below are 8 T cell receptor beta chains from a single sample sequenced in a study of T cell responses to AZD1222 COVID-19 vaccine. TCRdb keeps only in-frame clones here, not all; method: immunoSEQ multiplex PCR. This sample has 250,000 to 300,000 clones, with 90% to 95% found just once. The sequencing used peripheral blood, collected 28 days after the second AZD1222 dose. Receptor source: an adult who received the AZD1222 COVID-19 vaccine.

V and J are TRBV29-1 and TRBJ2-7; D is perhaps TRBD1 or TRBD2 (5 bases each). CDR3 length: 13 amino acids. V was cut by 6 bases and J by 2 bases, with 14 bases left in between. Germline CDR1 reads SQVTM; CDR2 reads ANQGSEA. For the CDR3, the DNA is TGCAGCGTGCTTTCGGGGCCCCCCTACGAGCAGTACTTC. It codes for CSVLSGPPYEQYF.

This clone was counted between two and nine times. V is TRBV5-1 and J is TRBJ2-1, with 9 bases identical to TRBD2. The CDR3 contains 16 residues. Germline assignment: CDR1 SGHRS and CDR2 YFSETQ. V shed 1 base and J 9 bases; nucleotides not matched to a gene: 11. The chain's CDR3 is CASSLPLAGGEGEQFF. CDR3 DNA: TGCGCCAGCAGCTTGCCCCTTGCGGGGGGGGAGGGTGAGCAGTTCTTC.

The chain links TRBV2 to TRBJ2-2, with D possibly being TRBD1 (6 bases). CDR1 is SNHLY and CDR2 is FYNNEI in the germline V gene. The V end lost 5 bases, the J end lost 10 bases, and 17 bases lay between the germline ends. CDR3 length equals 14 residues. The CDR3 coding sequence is TGTGCCAGCAGTAAGACAGGCCCCGGAGAGGAGCTGTTTTTT. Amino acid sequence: CASSKTGPGEELFF.

The CDR3 loop reads CASSPGPGQTQHF. CDR3 in DNA: TGTGCCAGCTCACCGGGACCGGGTCAAACCCAGCATTTT. The rearrangement links TRBV12-3 or TRBV12-4 to TRBJ1-5; a possible D gene is TRBD1 (5 bases). The CDR3 extends over 13 amino acids. Trimming stripped 8 bases from V and 11 bases from J, with 19 bases between.

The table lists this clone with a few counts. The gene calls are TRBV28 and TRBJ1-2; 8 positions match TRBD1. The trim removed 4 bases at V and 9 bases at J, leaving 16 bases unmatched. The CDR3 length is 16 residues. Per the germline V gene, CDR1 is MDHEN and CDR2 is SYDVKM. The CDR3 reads CASSWGSGTGIDRYTF. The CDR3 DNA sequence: TGTGCCAGCAGTTGGGGCTCCGGGACAGGTATAGATCGCTACACCTTC.

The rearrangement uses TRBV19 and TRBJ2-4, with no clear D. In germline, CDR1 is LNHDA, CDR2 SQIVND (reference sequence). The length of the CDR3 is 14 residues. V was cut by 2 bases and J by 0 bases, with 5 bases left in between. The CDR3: CASSIQAAKNIQYF. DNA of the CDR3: TGTGCCAGTAGTATACAGGCAGCCAAAAACATTCAGTACTTC.

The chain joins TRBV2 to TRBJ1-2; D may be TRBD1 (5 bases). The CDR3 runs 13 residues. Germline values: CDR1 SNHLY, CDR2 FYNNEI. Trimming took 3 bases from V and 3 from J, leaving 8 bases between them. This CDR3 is CASSDAGYYGYTF. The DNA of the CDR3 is TGTGCCAGCAGTGATGCAGGGTACTATGGCTACACCTTC.

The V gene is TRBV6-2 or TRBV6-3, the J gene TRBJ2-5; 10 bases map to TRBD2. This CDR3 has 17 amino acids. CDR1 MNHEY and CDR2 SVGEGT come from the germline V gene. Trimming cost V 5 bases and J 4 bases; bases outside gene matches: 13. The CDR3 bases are TGTGCCAGCAGTGCGCGCTTGAGCGGGGGGGCCCGAGAGACCCAGTACTTC. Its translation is CASSARLSGGARETQYF.